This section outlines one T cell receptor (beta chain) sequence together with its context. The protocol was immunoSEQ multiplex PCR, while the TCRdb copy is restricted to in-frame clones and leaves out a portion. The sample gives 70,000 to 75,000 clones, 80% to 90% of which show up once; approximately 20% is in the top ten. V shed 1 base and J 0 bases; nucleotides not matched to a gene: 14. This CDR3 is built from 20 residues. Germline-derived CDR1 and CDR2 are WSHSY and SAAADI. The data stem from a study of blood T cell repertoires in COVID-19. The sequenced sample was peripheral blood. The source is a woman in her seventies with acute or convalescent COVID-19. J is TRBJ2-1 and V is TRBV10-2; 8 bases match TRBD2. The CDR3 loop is CASSELGYRTSGLSYNEQFF. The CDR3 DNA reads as TGCGCCAGCAGTGAGTTGGGGTATAGAACTAGCGGACTCTCCTACAATGAGCAGTTCTTC.